The 30 T cell receptor beta chains reported below all come from one sample, sequenced in a study of blood T cells in healthy people across ages. Primers used in a second PCR of about 6 to 11 cycles were a sample-barcoded 5' primer and a J-beta primer mix. One entry per CDR3 protein, called by TCRdb with MiXCR from the 5' RACE reads. This repertoire shows about 940,000 distinct CDR3 sequences, about 44% found once; its top ten account for around 15%. The specimen sequenced was blood. These receptors were collected from a young man in good health.

The V call is TRBV6-2 or TRBV6-3, the J call TRBJ2-4; unclear D gene. The V gene lost 6 bases and the J gene lost 8 bases, with 14 bases spanning the gap. This CDR3 has 13 residues. Germline V gene lookup returns CDR1 MNHEY and CDR2 SVGEGT. CDR3: CASSLGGTDIQYF. CDR3 sequence (DNA): TGTGCCAGCAGCCTGGGTGGCACAGACATTCAGTACTTC.

The chain links TRBV7-9 to TRBJ1-1, with TRBD1 matching over 8 bases. This CDR3 has 15 amino acids. In germline, CDR1 is SEHNR, CDR2 FQNEAQ (reference sequence). The J segment lost 4 bases and the V segment lost 5 bases, leaving 9 bases of the junction unmatched. CDR3: CASSTSTGVVTEAFF. The CDR3 DNA reads as TGTGCCAGCAGCACCTCGACAGGGGTTGTCACTGAAGCTTTCTTT.

The chain links TRBV15 to TRBJ1-5; maybe TRBD1 (6 bases). From germline, CDR1 is LNHNV and CDR2 YYDKDF (reference sequence). The CDR3 is 16 residues long. Trimming removed 0 bases at V and 7 bases at J, with 16 bases between. The CDR3 spells CATSRDGPGEGQPQHF. As DNA, the CDR3 is TGTGCCACCAGCAGAGATGGACCAGGGGAGGGACAGCCCCAGCATTTT.

The table lists this clonotype with a few counts. The chain joins TRBV20-1 to TRBJ1-6; no reliable D call. The CDR3 covers 13 residues. The germline V gene has CDR1 DFQATT and CDR2 SNEGSKA (reference sequence). V was shortened by 3 bases and J by 10 bases, with 13 bases between the two germline ends. DNA for the CDR3: TGCAGTGCTAGGGGCGGAGGATTATCACCCCTCCACTTT. As protein: CSARGGGLSPLHF.

This chain connects TRBV28 to TRBJ2-7; TRBD2 agrees at 10 bases. V was clipped by 6 bases and J by 3 bases; unmatched bases: 11. Per the germline V gene, CDR1 is MDHEN and CDR2 is SYDVKM. The CDR3 runs to 16 residues. In DNA form, the CDR3 reads TGTGCCAGCAGGTCCCCTAGCGGGGGAGACGTCTACGAGCAGTACTTC. It translates to CASRSPSGGDVYEQYF.

This clonotype was seen only a few times. The chain couples TRBV12-3 or TRBV12-4 to TRBJ2-5; maybe TRBD2 (6 bases). The CDR3 is made up of 14 amino acids. Trimming left V 6 bases short and J 11 bases short, with 22 bases between. The CDR3 spells CASSPRNYGGEQYF. Written as DNA, the CDR3 is TGTGCCAGCAGCCCGAGGAATTACGGAGGGGAGCAGTACTTC.

This chain connects TRBV6-6 to TRBJ2-5, with D possibly being TRBD2 (6 bases). The CDR3 covers 14 residues. Trimming shortened V by 2 bases and J by 5 bases, and 12 bases separated the two germline ends. Germline-derived CDR1 and CDR2 are MNHNY and SVGAGI (reference sequence). The CDR3 loop is CASSYGSGGETQYF. CDR3 bases: TGTGCCAGCAGTTACGGGTCCGGAGGGGAGACCCAGTACTTC.

V gene TRBV20-1 combines with J gene TRBJ2-5, with D possibly being TRBD2 (6 bases). Germline-derived CDR1 and CDR2 are DFQATT and SNEGSKA (reference sequence). The CDR3 is made up of 14 amino acids. V dropped 2 bases and J dropped 0 bases, with 10 bases sitting between them. The CDR3: CSARTSIYQETQYF. The CDR3 DNA is TGCAGTGCTAGAACTAGCATCTACCAAGAGACCCAGTACTTC.

The V gene is TRBV7-2, the J gene TRBJ2-1; the match to TRBD2 covers 9 bases. The CDR3 is made up of 16 amino acids. J was trimmed by 6 bases and V by 5 bases; bases with no gene match: 11. The germline CDR1 and CDR2 sequences are SGHTA and FQGNSA. In nucleotides, the CDR3 is TGTGCCAGCAGCCCAGGCGGCGGGAGGGGTTCCAATGAGCAGTTCTTC. Translated, it gives CASSPGGGRGSNEQFF. The whole variable domain, remainder taken from reference TRBV7-2 and TRBJ2-1, is GAGVSQSPSNKVTEKGKDVELRCDPISGHTALYWYRQSLGQGLEFLIYFQGNSAPDKSGLPSDRFSAERTGGSVSTLTIQRTQQEDSAVYLCASSPGGGRGSNEQFFGPGTRLTVL.

The chain links TRBV7-2 to TRBJ1-3; D uncertain. The V gene's germline CDR1 is SGHTA and CDR2 FQGNSA. The CDR3 loop spans 15 amino acids. V was trimmed by 5 bases and J by 0 bases, leaving 11 bases between them. CDR3 sequence (DNA): TGTGCCAGCAGCCCCATTATAGACTCTGGAAACACCATATATTTT. This sequence encodes CASSPIIDSGNTIYF.

This chain joins TRBV20-1 and TRBJ1-6; D is possibly TRBD1 (5 bases). Germline V gene sequence: CDR1 DFQATT, CDR2 SNEGSKA (reference sequence). CDR3 size: 14 residues. Trimming took 0 bases from V and 7 from J, leaving 10 bases between them. The CDR3 nucleotides are TGCAGTGCTAGAGATCAGGGAGGGAATTCACCCCTCCACTTT. This sequence encodes CSARDQGGNSPLHF.

This clonotype was picked up a small number of times. CDR3 coding DNA: TGCGCCAGCAGCGGGGATAGCGGCCGGGAGCTGTTTTTT. Translated: CASSGDSGRELFF. The J gene is TRBJ2-2, the V gene TRBV5-1; the D gene is possibly TRBD2 (6 bases). This CDR3 contains 13 residues. V was trimmed by 4 bases and J by 9 bases, leaving 13 bases between them. CDR1 and CDR2 from the germline V gene are SGHRS and YFSETQ.

In nucleotides, the CDR3 is TGTGCCAGCAGTTCCCGAGGGACTAGCGGGGCCACGAGCTCCTACAATGAGCAGTTCTTC. Its translation: CASSSRGTSGATSSYNEQFF. The rearrangement joins TRBV28 to TRBJ2-1; 13 bases are shared with TRBD2. The CDR3 covers 20 residues. CDR1 and CDR2 (germline): MDHEN, SYDVKM. J was trimmed by 0 bases and V by 4 bases; bases with no gene match: 12.

This clonotype has more than one count but fewer than ten. V is TRBV20-1 and J is TRBJ1-5; D is unresolved. Germline V gene lookup returns CDR1 DFQATT and CDR2 SNEGSKA (reference sequence). The CDR3 is 16 amino acids. Trimming took 4 bases from V and 2 from J, leaving 18 bases between them. CDR3 residues: CSATNLQISGNQPQHF. Written as DNA, the CDR3 is TGCAGTGCTACTAACCTACAGATAAGTGGCAATCAGCCCCAGCATTTT.

J is TRBJ1-2 and V is TRBV3-1; D is uncertain. This CDR3 is 16 amino acids long. V was cut by 0 bases and J by 4 bases, with 15 bases left in between. The germline gives CDR1 LGHDT, CDR2 YNNKEL (reference sequence). CDR3 sequence: CASSQDVTAGGYGYTF. The DNA for the CDR3 is TGTGCCAGCAGCCAAGATGTGACGGCCGGCGGCTATGGCTACACCTTC.

A few counts support this clonotype. This chain links TRBV28 with TRBJ2-3; possibly TRBD2 for D (7 bases). CDR3 length: 17 residues. The V gene lost 6 bases and the J gene lost 6 bases, with 25 bases spanning the gap. Germline V gene sequence: CDR1 MDHEN, CDR2 SYDVKM. The CDR3 coding sequence is TGTGCCAGCAGGGGCTTTTGGGGGGGGGCAGATCAGGATACGCAGTATTTT. Protein sequence: CASRGFWGGADQDTQYF.

This clonotype was observed a few times. The chain links TRBV5-1 to TRBJ2-3, with D tentatively TRBD1 (5 bases). The CDR3 has 15 residues. Germline V gives CDR1 SGHRS, CDR2 YFSETQ. V dropped 6 bases and J dropped 0 bases, with 14 bases sitting between them. CDR3 nucleotide sequence: TGCGCCAGCATGAGACAGACTGCTAGCACAGATACGCAGTATTTT. Protein product: CASMRQTASTDTQYF.

This clonotype was counted a few times. V is TRBV28 and J is TRBJ2-7; 10 nucleotides match TRBD1. J lost 7 bases, V lost 3 bases, and 6 bases had no gene match. Germline V gives CDR1 MDHEN, CDR2 SYDVKM. The CDR3 loop spans 14 amino acids. The CDR3 sequence is CASSFRDRGSEQYF. The CDR3 region has the DNA TGTGCCAGCAGTTTCCGGGACAGGGGAAGTGAGCAGTACTTC.

CDR3 coding DNA: TGTGCCAGCACCCCTGCGGGATCCACAGATACGCAGTATTTT. This translates into CASTPAGSTDTQYF. V and J are TRBV6-2 or TRBV6-3 and TRBJ2-3; possible D gene TRBD2, 6 bases. The CDR3 sequence is 14 residues long. Germline CDR1 is MNHEY and CDR2 is SVGEGT. Deletions cut 7 bases from V and 2 bases from J, with 13 bases between.

This clonotype was picked up a small number of times. The chain employs TRBV5-4 and TRBJ2-3; no definite D call. With 0 bases removed from V and 2 bases from J, the gap between germline ends came to 13 bases. Germline values: CDR1 SGHNT, CDR2 YYREEE (reference sequence). This CDR3 has 16 amino acids. The CDR3 protein is CASSLVSYYNTDTQYF. The CDR3 DNA reads TGTGCCAGCAGCTTGGTCTCTTACTACAACACAGATACGCAGTATTTT.

This clonotype has a handful of counts. The CDR3 protein is CSGLGQLDQPQHF. The CDR3 coding sequence is TGCAGTGGGCTGGGACAGTTGGATCAGCCCCAGCATTTT. J is TRBJ1-5 and V is TRBV20-1; 7 positions match TRBD1. The CDR3 sequence is 13 residues long. Per the germline V gene, CDR1 is DFQATT and CDR2 is SNEGSKA (reference sequence). J gave up 5 bases and V 7 bases, and 8 bases lay outside the gene matches.

The genes are TRBV6-1 and TRBJ2-1; D could derive from TRBD1 or TRBD2 (5 bases each). This CDR3 spans 13 amino acids. V lost 4 bases, J lost 15 bases, and 19 bases lay in between. Germline CDR1 MNHNS, CDR2 SASEGT. The CDR3 is CASSGGASWDGFF. CDR3 bases: TGTGCCAGCAGTGGGGGTGCCTCCTGGGACGGGTTCTTC.

This clonotype was seen once. The chain carries TRBV4-3 and TRBJ1-2; D may be TRBD1 (5 bases). The CDR3 extends over 15 amino acids. The V gene's germline CDR1 is LGHNA and CDR2 YSLEER. V was shortened by 0 bases and J by 4 bases, with 12 bases between the two germline ends. CDR3 DNA: TGCGCCAGCAGCCAAGATTCGGGACCGCGCTATGGCTACACCTTC. Translated: CASSQDSGPRYGYTF.

The DNA of the CDR3 is TGTGCCAGCAGCTCGGGACACGAGAACACTGAAGCTTTCTTT. Amino acid sequence: CASSSGHENTEAFF. The J gene is TRBJ1-1, the V gene TRBV11-2, with D tentatively TRBD1 (6 bases). This CDR3 is built from 14 residues. Trimming took 4 bases from V and 1 from J, leaving 10 bases between them. Germline CDR1 is SGHAT and CDR2 is FQNNGV.

V gene TRBV3-1 combines with J gene TRBJ2-7; no reliable D call. Per the germline V gene, CDR1 is LGHDT and CDR2 is YNNKEL (reference sequence). Trimming took 4 bases from V and 5 from J, leaving 12 bases between them. The CDR3 has 13 residues. This CDR3 reads CASSRKGGDEQYF. CDR3 in DNA: TGTGCCAGCAGCCGGAAGGGTGGCGACGAGCAGTACTTC.

The genes are TRBV12-3 or TRBV12-4 and TRBJ2-5; D not resolved. V was cut by 5 bases and J by 1 base, with 11 bases left in between. The CDR3 consists of 14 residues. The CDR3 DNA sequence: TGTGCCAGCAGTCCTAGGGTCCTCCAAGAGACCCAGTACTTC. Its protein product is CASSPRVLQETQYF.

The table lists this clonotype with a few counts. The chain links TRBV5-1 to TRBJ1-1; 8 bases map to TRBD1. This CDR3 is built from 15 residues. Germline trimming cut 4 bases from V and 3 bases from J; bases unmatched to any gene: 8. Germline V gene sequence: CDR1 SGHRS, CDR2 YFSETQ. This CDR3 is CASSPGQGGDTEAFF. Written as DNA, the CDR3 is TGCGCCAGCAGCCCCGGACAGGGAGGGGACACTGAAGCTTTCTTT.

This clonotype was observed once. V is TRBV10-3 and J is TRBJ2-7, with 10 bases fitting TRBD1. The J call may be faulty, since TRBJ2-5 better matches the DNA end. Germline V gene lookup returns CDR1 ENHRY and CDR2 SYGVKD. This CDR3 comprises 15 residues. The CDR3 here is CAIGTGTGVKETQYF. CDR3 coding DNA: TGTGCCATCGGGACCGGGACAGGGGTTAAGGAGACCCAGTACTTC.

This chain connects TRBV28 to TRBJ1-6; D call uncertain. The V gene's germline CDR1 is MDHEN and CDR2 SYDVKM. Trimming stripped 4 bases from V and 5 bases from J, with 12 bases between. The CDR3 loop spans 15 amino acids. Written as DNA, the CDR3 is TGTGCCAGCAGTTCCAGACGGAGACATAATTCACCCCTCCACTTT. Protein: CASSSRRRHNSPLHF.

The V gene is TRBV11-2, the J gene TRBJ2-1; 11 bases are a match to TRBD2. CDR3 length: 18 residues. J gave up 6 bases and V 5 bases, and 15 bases lay outside the gene matches. The germline V gene encodes CDR1 SGHAT and CDR2 FQNNGV. DNA for the CDR3: TGTGCCAGCAGCAACCCTCTGCGTATTAGCGGGGGGGGCAATGAGCAGTTCTTC. Translation gives CASSNPLRISGGGNEQFF.